Below are 5 T cell receptor beta chains sequenced from a single sample in a study of glioma-infiltrating T cells. Amplification of TCR alpha and beta CDR3 regions from RNA used iRepertoire nested multiplex PCR. TCRdb itself ran the multiplex PCR reads through MiXCR, one entry per CDR3 protein. The table records about 400,000 distinct CDR3 sequences, about two fifths of them present only once. Sequencing was carried out using glioma tissue, nonneoplastic brain tissue, or PBMCs (not recorded which). Receptors were obtained from a human donor with low-grade glioma or glioblastoma, undergoing nonglioma brain surgery, or in good health (not recorded which).

As concerns this clonotype: This sequence may be a read error, since a much larger clone differs from it by one base. The rearrangement uses TRBV28 and TRBJ1-4, with 7 bases lining up with TRBD1. CDR1 and CDR2 from the germline V gene are MDHEN and SYDVKM. CDR3 length equals 15 residues. J was trimmed by 5 bases and V by 6 bases; bases with no gene match: 9. The CDR3 bases are TGTGCCAGCAGCGATAGCAGGGGGGAAAATGAAAAACTGTTTTTT. Its translation: CASSDSRGENEKLFF.

A word on this clonotype: At one end the junction does not follow the germline gene, possibly because of a read error. The J gene is TRBJ2-7, the V gene TRBV7-8; a weak D match, TRBD2 (5 bases). CDR1 is SGHVS and CDR2 is FQNEAQ in the germline V gene. There are 12 residues in the CDR3. CDR3 DNA sequence: TGTGCCAGCAGGTCTAGCTCCCACGAGCAGTACTTC. Residues: CASRSSSHEQYF.

The V gene is TRBV3-1, the J gene TRBJ2-7; D gene ambiguous. Trimming stripped 0 bases from V and 6 bases from J, with 12 bases between. This CDR3 has 14 residues. Germline CDR1 is LGHDT and CDR2 is YNNKEL (reference sequence). The CDR3 coding sequence is TGTGCCAGCAGCCAAGATAAAACTCTCTCCGAGCAGTACTTC. Its translation is CASSQDKTLSEQYF.

This clonotype was seen many times. This chain uses TRBV6-1 with TRBJ2-3, with 9 nucleotides matching TRBD1. From germline, CDR1 is MNHNS and CDR2 SASEGT. Trimming removed 6 bases from V and 2 bases from J; junction bases left unmatched: 3. The CDR3 contains 14 residues. The CDR3 sequence: CASRRDRVTDTQYF. The CDR3 region has the DNA TGTGCCAGCAGGCGGGACAGGGTCACAGATACGCAGTATTTT.

The chain uses TRBV20-1 and TRBJ2-3; 10 bases match TRBD2. Losses at the gene ends were 6 bases for V and 8 bases for J; bases not matched to a gene: 11. Germline lookup yields CDR1 DFQATT and CDR2 SNEGSKA (reference sequence). The CDR3 runs to 14 residues. Here the CDR3 reads CSAYGLAVVVTQYF. The CDR3 DNA sequence: TGCAGTGCGTACGGACTAGCGGTAGTTGTTACGCAGTATTTT.